This T cell receptor (beta chain) was retrieved from a study of early T cells in non-severe SARS-CoV-2 infection. Across the study: Sequencing used unsorted whole-blood bulk RNA, so chains lack pairing.

V shed 5 bases and J shed 6 bases, with 10 bases lying between them. CDR3 length: 12 residues. In germline, CDR1 is LNHDA, CDR2 SQIVND (reference sequence). Each single cDNA molecule received a unique molecular identifier. Each CDR3 protein gets one entry after TCRdb re-called the 5' RACE reads with MiXCR. The sample lists nearly 45,000 distinct CDR3 sequences, approximately 11% seen once, with about 9.5% in the top ten. This TCR was sampled from an adult who was a healthcare worker with PCR-confirmed SARS-CoV-2 infection or an uninfected control (not recorded which). The chain is built from TRBV19 and TRBJ1-1; D gene ambiguous. The source material was whole blood. The CDR3 reads CASSSQRAEAFF. The CDR3 DNA follows: TGTGCCAGTAGTTCACAGAGGGCTGAAGCTTTCTTT.